This TCR beta chain is from a study of regulatory T cells in long-lasting Graves disease. Study-level information: Disease was considered persistent Graves' disease after over 5 years of antithyroid drugs (with positive TSH receptor antibodies).

Notes on the study in general: Persistent Graves' disease cases displayed lower TCR diversity than newly diagnosed ones. No thyroid tissue was studied; the work used peripheral blood only.

This clonotype showed up many times. As yet, its antigen is unknown. Construction of the TCR beta libraries employed iRepertoire HTBI primers in conjunction with Arm-PCR of CDR3 regions. TCRdb ran MiXCR on the multiplex PCR reads and lists one entry per CDR3 protein. The sample records roughly 400,000 distinct CDR3 sequences, 20% to 25% being singletons. The time point: persistent/refractory GD, antithyroid drugs over 5 years with positive TRAb. The TCR library used RNA extracted from PBMCs. The CDR3 is 15 residues long. J gave up 2 bases and V 8 bases, and 11 bases lay outside the gene matches. In germline, CDR1 is KGHSH, CDR2 LQKENI.

Sequencing was performed on peripheral blood mononuclear cells (PBMCs), taken when the disease was refractory, from a patient treated with antithyroid drugs. The TCR sequence derives from a female donor with Graves disease. This chain uses TRBV18 with TRBJ1-1, with 7 bases matching TRBD1. The CDR3 coding sequence is TGTGCCAGCAGCCCTCCGGCAGGGGGAAACACTGAAGCTTTCTTT. Protein sequence: CASSPPAGGNTEAFF.